Listed below are T cell receptor beta chains from one sample, sequenced in a study of cytomegalovirus exposure and HLA in healthy donors. The repertoire was sequenced with immunoSEQ multiplex PCR; TCRdb's copy has only in-frame clones and lacks some. There are over 150,000 clones in the sample; roughly 82% occur only once, and roughly 1.6% lies in the top ten. The sequencing sample was made of PBMCs. The origin of the receptors is a girl aged 10 to 17 in good health and CMV-seropositive. Both conserved end residues are part of each CDR3. D genes are given only for firm matches. Size is omitted from some rows. Given values are once, few, many or a class for expanded clones.

J	size	V	D	CDR3	DNA
TRBJ1-2	-	TRBV14	TRBD1	CASSPTGVFGGYTF	TGTGCCAGCAGCCCGACAGGGGTATTCGGTGGCTACACCTTC
TRBJ2-6	-	TRBV14	-	CASSQDLETVQGSGANVLTF	TGTGCCAGCAGCCAAGATCTCGAGACAGTTCAGGGCTCTGGGGCCAACGTCCTGACTTTC
TRBJ1-2	few	TRBV5-4	-	CASTQPAGKDYGYTF	TGTGCCAGCACTCAACCCGCAGGGAAGGACTATGGCTACACCTTC
TRBJ2-4	-	TRBV6-1	TRBD1	CASSAGQDMDIQYF	TGTGCCAGCAGCGCTGGACAGGACATGGACATTCAGTACTTC
TRBJ2-7	-	TRBV2	TRBD1	CASSVDRSSYEQYF	TGTGCCAGCAGTGTGGACAGGAGCTCCTACGAGCAGTACTTC
TRBJ2-2	-	TRBV7-2	TRBD2	CASSLASALAGGYTGELFF	TGTGCCAGCAGCTTAGCCTCAGCTCTAGCGGGGGGCTACACCGGGGAGCTGTTTTTT
TRBJ1-2	-	TRBV6-1	TRBD1	CASSETGGNYGYTF	TGTGCCAGCAGTGAGACAGGGGGGAACTATGGCTACACCTTC
TRBJ2-1	-	TRBV30	TRBD2	CAWRLAQYNEQFF	TGTGCCTGGAGACTAGCGCAGTACAATGAGCAGTTCTTC
TRBJ2-7	few	TRBV2	-	CASSVGDEQYF	TGTGCCAGCAGTGTAGGGGACGAGCAGTACTTC
TRBJ1-2	-	TRBV11-2	-	CASSFVRMGRITLYGYTF	TGTGCCAGCAGCTTCGTCCGCATGGGGCGCATAACCCTCTATGGCTACACCTTC
TRBJ1-2	-	TRBV28	TRBD1	CASRRQGGGYTF	TGTGCCAGCAGAAGACAGGGGGGTGGCTACACCTTC
TRBJ2-7	-	TRBV27	TRBD2	CASSLVGLAVGGYEQYF	TGTGCCAGCAGTTTAGTGGGACTAGCGGTCGGGGGCTACGAGCAGTACTTC
TRBJ2-5	-	TRBV18	-	CASSPGAARETQYF	TGTGCCAGCTCACCAGGGGCCGCGCGGGAGACCCAGTACTTC
TRBJ2-3	-	TRBV19	-	CASSAPSLDTQYF	TGTGCCAGTAGTGCCCCGAGCTTGGATACGCAGTATTTT
TRBJ1-2	-	TRBV19	TRBD1	CASSISGGYGYTF	TGTGCCAGTAGTATCTCAGGGGGCTACGGCTACACCTTC
TRBJ2-5	-	TRBV28	TRBD1	CASSPGQGAGETQYF	TGTGCCAGCAGTCCAGGACAGGGGGCTGGAGAGACCCAGTACTTC
TRBJ1-1	-	TRBV19	-	CASTPPGNTEAFF	TGTGCCAGTACCCCCCCAGGGAACACTGAAGCTTTCTTT
TRBJ2-5	-	TRBV29-1	-	CSTHRLETQYF	TGCAGCACTCACCGATTAGAGACCCAGTACTTC
TRBJ1-1	-	TRBV5-4	-	CASSYLTGPITEAFF	TGTGCCAGCAGCTACCTGACAGGTCCGATCACTGAAGCTTTCTTT
TRBJ1-5	-	TRBV18	-	CASSPESFSNQPQHF	TGTGCCAGCTCACCCGAGTCGTTTAGCAATCAGCCCCAGCATTTT
TRBJ2-5	-	TRBV28	TRBD1	CASSLRDRQETQYF	TGTGCCAGCAGTCTTAGGGACAGACAAGAGACCCAGTACTTC